This TCR beta chain was recovered during a study of control samples from healthy donors and cancer patients. Method: immunoSEQ multiplex PCR; TCRdb's copy keeps in-frame clones and lacks some. There are around 250,000 clones in the sample; over 70% occur only once, and about 14% lies in the top ten. V shed 4 bases and J shed 0 bases, with 12 bases lying between them. The CDR3 runs 15 residues. Germline lookup yields CDR1 SGHTA and CDR2 FQGTGA. This sequence joins TRBV7-3 and TRBJ1-1; D uncertain. This sequence originates from a woman between 55 and 75 years old with lung cancer. Input material: PBMCs. The CDR3, as DNA: TGTGCCAGCAGCTCCGACCCGATGATGAACACTGAAGCTTTCTTT. This sequence encodes CASSSDPMMNTEAFF.